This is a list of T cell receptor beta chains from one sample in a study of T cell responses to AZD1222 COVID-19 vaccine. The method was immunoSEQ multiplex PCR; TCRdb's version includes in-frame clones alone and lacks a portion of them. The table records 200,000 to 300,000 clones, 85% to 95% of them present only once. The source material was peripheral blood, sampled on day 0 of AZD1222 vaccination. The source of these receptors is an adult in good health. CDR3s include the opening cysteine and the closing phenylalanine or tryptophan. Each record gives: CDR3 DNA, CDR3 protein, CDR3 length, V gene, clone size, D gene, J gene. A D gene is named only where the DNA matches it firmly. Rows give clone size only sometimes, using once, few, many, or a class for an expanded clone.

DNA: TGTGCCTGGAATAGGGGACTGAACACTGAAGCTTTCTTT
CDR3: CAWNRGLNTEAFF
length: 13
V: TRBV30
size: .
D: .
J: TRBJ1-1

DNA: TGTGCCAGCAGTTACGGTTCCACCTCCTATGGCTACACCTTC
CDR3: CASSYGSTSYGYTF
length: 14
V: TRBV6-5
size: .
D: .
J: TRBJ1-2

DNA: TGTGCCAGCTCACCAAAGAGACTAGCCGGGATTTACAATGAGCAGTTCTTC
CDR3: CASSPKRLAGIYNEQFF
length: 17
V: TRBV18
size: .
D: TRBD2
J: TRBJ2-1

DNA: TGTGCCAGCAGCCTCGGGACAGGAGGGCCCTACGAGCAGTACTTC
CDR3: CASSLGTGGPYEQYF
length: 15
V: TRBV6-5
size: .
D: TRBD1
J: TRBJ2-7

DNA: TGTGCCGCTAAACAGGGGGCAGGGCCCGCATCTGTTTACTTC
CDR3: CAAKQGAGPASVYF
length: 14
V: TRBV6-5
size: .
D: TRBD1
J: TRBJ2-7

DNA: TGTGCCAGCACCACCGGGGCCGGTGGCTACACCTTC
CDR3: CASTTGAGGYTF
length: 12
V: TRBV6-5
size: .
D: .
J: TRBJ1-2

DNA: TGTGCCAGCAGTTCGGCCAGGACAGGGGGCAACGAGCAGTACTTC
CDR3: CASSSARTGGNEQYF
length: 15
V: TRBV6-5
size: .
D: TRBD1
J: TRBJ2-7

DNA: TGTGCCAGTCTCAGCTCTCCAAGGGACACTGAAGCTTTCTTT
CDR3: CASLSSPRDTEAFF
length: 14
V: TRBV19
size: .
D: .
J: TRBJ1-1

DNA: TGTGCCAGCAGCTTGGTTCTCGTGGACACTGAAGCTTTCTTT
CDR3: CASSLVLVDTEAFF
length: 14
V: TRBV5-6
size: .
D: .
J: TRBJ1-1

DNA: TGTGCCAGCAGCCCGGGAGTCGGCGCAACTAATGAAAAACTGTTTTTT
CDR3: CASSPGVGATNEKLFF
length: 16
V: TRBV5-6
size: once
D: .
J: TRBJ1-4

DNA: TGTGCCAGTACCCCGACAGGGAGATCACCCCTCCACTTT
CDR3: CASTPTGRSPLHF
length: 13
V: TRBV19
size: .
D: TRBD1
J: TRBJ1-6

DNA: TGCGCCAGCAGCCAAGATTTGTCACAGGGTGGTCGCAATCAGCCCCAGCATTTT
CDR3: CASSQDLSQGGRNQPQHF
length: 18
V: TRBV4-1
size: .
D: .
J: TRBJ1-5

DNA: TGCAGTGCTAGTCCGCAGCCGAGCACCTACGAGCAGTACTTC
CDR3: CSASPQPSTYEQYF
length: 14
V: TRBV20-1
size: .
D: .
J: TRBJ2-7

DNA: TGTGCCAGCAGCAATCAGGGGTTGAACACTGAAGCTTTCTTT
CDR3: CASSNQGLNTEAFF
length: 14
V: TRBV28
size: .
D: .
J: TRBJ1-1

DNA: TGTGCCAGCAGAGGGCAGGGACTAGGAGCAGGCAATGAGCAGTTCTTC
CDR3: CASRGQGLGAGNEQFF
length: 16
V: TRBV2
size: .
D: TRBD2
J: TRBJ2-1

DNA: TGTGCCACCAGCGACGGGGGGGCCAGTCAGCCCCAGCATTTT
CDR3: CATSDGGASQPQHF
length: 14
V: TRBV15
size: .
D: .
J: TRBJ1-5

DNA: TGTGCCAGCGGGGCCAACTCCTACGAGCAGTACTTC
CDR3: CASGANSYEQYF
length: 12
V: TRBV10-3
size: .
D: .
J: TRBJ2-7

DNA: TGCACCAGCAGCCAAGAATGGAGGGACAATCACATGAACACTGAAGCTTTCTTT
CDR3: CTSSQEWRDNHMNTEAFF
length: 18
V: TRBV1
size: .
D: .
J: TRBJ1-1

DNA: TGTGCCAGCGGACAGGGGCGTCAGCCCCAGCATTTT
CDR3: CASGQGRQPQHF
length: 12
V: TRBV6-5
size: .
D: TRBD1
J: TRBJ1-5

DNA: TGTGCCAGCAGTGGGACAGGGGGTCTAGAGCAGTTCTTC
CDR3: CASSGTGGLEQFF
length: 13
V: TRBV2
size: few
D: TRBD1
J: TRBJ2-1

DNA: TGTGCCAGCAGCCAAGCCTTCGGGGGGGGAGCTTTCTTT
CDR3: CASSQAFGGGAFF
length: 13
V: TRBV3-1/TRBV3-2
size: .
D: .
J: TRBJ1-1

DNA: TGTGCCACCCCGAAATTGGCTTCTGGCACTGAAGCTTTCTTT
CDR3: CATPKLASGTEAFF
length: 14
V: TRBV6-5
size: .
D: .
J: TRBJ1-1

DNA: TGCGCCAGCAGCCAAAATCTAGGGGTTCAGCCCCAGCATTTT
CDR3: CASSQNLGVQPQHF
length: 14
V: TRBV4-3
size: .
D: .
J: TRBJ1-5

DNA: TGCAGCGTTGGCAGAGATCAGCCCCAGCATTTT
CDR3: CSVGRDQPQHF
length: 11
V: TRBV29-1
size: .
D: .
J: TRBJ1-5

DNA: TGTGCCAGTAGTCTCCCGGACAGGGCAAATCAGCCCCAGCATTTT
CDR3: CASSLPDRANQPQHF
length: 15
V: TRBV19
size: .
D: TRBD1
J: TRBJ1-5

DNA: TGTGCCAGCAGCCCTTCTGGGGCCAACGTCCTGACTTTC
CDR3: CASSPSGANVLTF
length: 13
V: TRBV3-1/TRBV3-2
size: .
D: .
J: TRBJ2-6

DNA: TGCAGTGCTATGACTAGGGATACGCAGTATTTT
CDR3: CSAMTRDTQYF
length: 11
V: TRBV20-1
size: .
D: .
J: TRBJ2-3

DNA: TGTGCCAGCAGCACCCAGACAGGGCCCGGGGAGCAGTACTTC
CDR3: CASSTQTGPGEQYF
length: 14
V: TRBV7-2
size: .
D: TRBD1
J: TRBJ2-7

DNA: TGTGCCAGCAGCTTAAATAGCAGAGATACGCAGTATTTT
CDR3: CASSLNSRDTQYF
length: 13
V: TRBV7-9
size: .
D: .
J: TRBJ2-3

DNA: TGTGCCAGTACCGGGGCCGTTAGCAATCAGCCCCAGCATTTT
CDR3: CASTGAVSNQPQHF
length: 14
V: TRBV19
size: .
D: .
J: TRBJ1-5

DNA: TGTGCCAGCAGCTCCTCCGGGACTAGCCGATCCCCAGATACGCAGTATTTT
CDR3: CASSSSGTSRSPDTQYF
length: 17
V: TRBV7-9
size: .
D: TRBD2
J: TRBJ2-3

DNA: TGTGCCAGCAGCCTCCGGACTAGCGTCCTAGGAGCCAAAAACATTCAGTACTTC
CDR3: CASSLRTSVLGAKNIQYF
length: 18
V: TRBV6-2/TRBV6-3
size: .
D: TRBD2
J: TRBJ2-4

DNA: TGTGCCAGCAGCGTGGGACAGGGCCTTTACGAGCAGTACTTC
CDR3: CASSVGQGLYEQYF
length: 14
V: TRBV7-2
size: .
D: TRBD1
J: TRBJ2-7

DNA: TGTGCCAGCAGCCAAATCAGACAGGGAGGCGGCTACACCTTC
CDR3: CASSQIRQGGGYTF
length: 14
V: TRBV3-1/TRBV3-2
size: .
D: TRBD1
J: TRBJ1-2

DNA: TGTGCCAGCAGTTCCAACACGTACGAGCAGTACTTC
CDR3: CASSSNTYEQYF
length: 12
V: TRBV28
size: .
D: .
J: TRBJ2-7

DNA: TGTGCCAGCAGCCAAGGATCACAGTCTTACGGGCAGTACTTC
CDR3: CASSQGSQSYGQYF
length: 14
V: TRBV3-1/TRBV3-2
size: .
D: .
J: TRBJ2-7

DNA: TGTGCCAGCAGCCCCAGTGAGGGGAGGGGGGGCTCCTACGAGCAGTACTTC
CDR3: CASSPSEGRGGSYEQYF
length: 17
V: TRBV13
size: .
D: .
J: TRBJ2-7

DNA: TGTGCCTGGCGACTAGCGGGAGCTGAAGATACGCAGTATTTT
CDR3: CAWRLAGAEDTQYF
length: 14
V: TRBV30
size: .
D: TRBD2
J: TRBJ2-3

DNA: TGTGCCAGCAGCCCTAGCACAGATACGCAGTATTTT
CDR3: CASSPSTDTQYF
length: 12
V: TRBV9
size: .
D: .
J: TRBJ2-3

DNA: TGTGCCAGCAGCGTTGGCGGCAGGTCCTACGAGCAGTACTTC
CDR3: CASSVGGRSYEQYF
length: 14
V: TRBV9
size: .
D: .
J: TRBJ2-7

DNA: TGTGCCAGCATAGAACGTGGGGCGCGGGACACTGAAGCTTTCTTT
CDR3: CASIERGARDTEAFF
length: 15
V: TRBV2
size: .
D: .
J: TRBJ1-1

DNA: TGTGCCAGCAGTAAGGACAGCTATGGCTACACCTTC
CDR3: CASSKDSYGYTF
length: 12
V: TRBV2
size: .
D: .
J: TRBJ1-2

DNA: TGTGCCAGCAGCGTAGGAGCGCAGGCTCCCTACGAGCAGTACTTC
CDR3: CASSVGAQAPYEQYF
length: 15
V: TRBV9
size: .
D: .
J: TRBJ2-7

DNA: TGTGCCAGCTCACCAACGCTAGCGGGATGGTACGAGCAGTACTTC
CDR3: CASSPTLAGWYEQYF
length: 15
V: TRBV18
size: .
D: TRBD2
J: TRBJ2-7

DNA: TGTGCCAGCAGCTTAATACCCCCGAACTCACCCCTCCACTTT
CDR3: CASSLIPPNSPLHF
length: 14
V: TRBV7-9
size: .
D: .
J: TRBJ1-6

DNA: TGTGCCAGCATTCAAGGTGGGGGGCCCGCTGAAAAACTGTTTTTT
CDR3: CASIQGGGPAEKLFF
length: 15
V: TRBV28
size: .
D: .
J: TRBJ1-4

DNA: TGTGCCAGCAGTTCTCTAGGGGCGGACACTGAAGCTTTCTTT
CDR3: CASSSLGADTEAFF
length: 14
V: TRBV2
size: .
D: .
J: TRBJ1-1

DNA: TGTGCCAGCGCCAGGGGGCCTGGAAACACCATATATTTT
CDR3: CASARGPGNTIYF
length: 13
V: TRBV28
size: .
D: TRBD1
J: TRBJ1-3

DNA: TGCGCCACCAGAATAGGGAGCACAGATACGCAGTATTTT
CDR3: CATRIGSTDTQYF
length: 13
V: TRBV5-1
size: .
D: .
J: TRBJ2-3

DNA: TGTGCCAGCAGCCGGGGGGAAGAGACCCAGTACTTC
CDR3: CASSRGEETQYF
length: 12
V: TRBV27
size: once
D: TRBD2
J: TRBJ2-5

DNA: TGTGCCACCAGCAGAGAGCGGTTTCAGCCCCAGCATTTT
CDR3: CATSRERFQPQHF
length: 13
V: TRBV15
size: .
D: .
J: TRBJ1-5

DNA: TGTGCCAGCAGCGTAGGCCCCAGACTAGCGGGGGAAGAGACCCAGTACTTC
CDR3: CASSVGPRLAGEETQYF
length: 17
V: TRBV9
size: .
D: TRBD2
J: TRBJ2-5

DNA: TGTGCCAGCAGCTGGGACAGAAACACTGAAGCTTTCTTT
CDR3: CASSWDRNTEAFF
length: 13
V: TRBV13
size: .
D: TRBD1
J: TRBJ1-1